This T cell receptor (beta chain) was sequenced for a study of identical twins. This clonotype was observed a few times. TCRdb fed the 5' RACE reads into MiXCR, producing one record per CDR3 protein. There are hundreds of thousands of distinct CDR3 sequences in the sample; about 14% occur only once, and under 9.5% lies in the top ten. The TCR comes from a woman under 30 in good health. Sequenced input: memory (CD45RO+) T cells sorted from blood.

The CDR3 nucleotides are TGCGCCAGCAGCCTAGGGACAGGGGCGGGCATTCAGTACTTC. Amino acid sequence: CASSLGTGAGIQYF. The rearrangement links TRBV4-1 to TRBJ2-4; TRBD1 matches at 10 bases. The CDR3 runs to 14 residues. Germline V gives CDR1 MGHRA, CDR2 YSYEKL. The V and J ends lost 4 bases and 9 bases, in that order; junction bases with no gene match: 6.